This TCR beta chain emerged from a study of identical twins. Findings of the study overall: Fewer insertions marked abundant cord blood beta clonotypes; young adult naive trended weakly, memory not at all. In zero-insertion analyses, partial confounding could arise from invariant MAIT and iNKT cells.

With 5 bases removed from V and 8 bases from J, the gap between germline ends came to 19 bases. The CDR3 totals 15 residues. The germline gives CDR1 SGHTA, CDR2 FQGTGA. A universal primer site arose from template switching, and cDNA bore unique molecular identifiers. Each CDR3 protein gets one entry after TCRdb re-called the 5' RACE reads with MiXCR. The repertoire consists of some 630,000 distinct CDR3 sequences, with roughly 7.1% occurring once and the leading ten covering 1.6%. As regards this clonotype: What it binds is not known.

These data also featured in a second study, about yellow fever vaccine responses in identical twins. That work states: Vaccine T cell responses of twins reportedly seemed partly convergent and partly personalized.

The chain joins TRBV7-3 to TRBJ2-1, with D perhaps matching TRBD2 (6 bases). The sequence derives from a woman aged 18-29 years in good health. Sequencing used PBMCs. The CDR3 region has the DNA TGTGCCAGCAGCGCTCGTCTAGCGAGGGGCGATGAGCAGTTCTTC. Amino acid sequence: CASSARLARGDEQFF. Full variable domain (rest looked up from reference TRBV7-3 and TRBJ2-1): GAGVSQTPSNKVTEKGKYVELRCDPISGHTALYWYRQSLGQGPEFLIYFQGTGAADDSGLPNDRFFAVRPEGSVSTLKIQRTERGDSAVYLCASSARLARGDEQFFGPGTRLTVL.